The sequence of this TCR beta chain was determined in a study of post-analysis software for immune sequencing data. In the study overall: As for disease course, relapsing-remitting, secondary progressive and progressive-relapsing multiple sclerosis were all included.

cDNA libraries of TCR beta carried unique molecular identifiers. Some 500,000 cDNA molecules were obtained per 1 to 10 million input T cells. TCRdb called the PCR reads again in MiXCR, with one record for every CDR3 protein. The top ten hold around an eighth of the sample, which has approximately 460,000 distinct CDR3 sequences, roughly 46% seen once. Study-wide points: Multiple sclerosis patients had significantly lower normalized Chao1 diversity than controls. With F measure, samples from one preparation batch clustered together strongly. When patients were compared with controls, a handful of TRBV segments were more frequent, TRBV5-6, TRBV5-1 and TRBV20-1 among them.

The CDR3 loop spans 12 amino acids. The sample holds a few counts of this clonotype. The antigen remains undetermined. The clonotype was recovered from a girl aged 10-17 years with multiple sclerosis. Sequenced: blood. The rearrangement links TRBV21-1 to TRBJ2-6. TRBV21-1 is marked as a pseudogene. CDR3 DNA: TGTGCCAGAACCTCTGGGGCCAACGTCCTGACTTTC. Protein: CARTSGANVLTF.